These T cell receptor beta chains were read from a single sample in a study of Tregs in tolerant kidney transplant recipients. Data came from immunoSEQ multiplex PCR; TCRdb stores just in-frame clones and leaves some out. The table records roughly 50,000 clones, approximately 89% of them present only once. This sample comprised CD8+ T cells from blood (PBMCs), obtained 12 months after the transplant. These receptors originate from a human patient who received a combined kidney and bone marrow transplant. Some T cells may originate from the graft donor. Both conserved end residues are part of each CDR3. The D gene is left open where the match is weak. Size is omitted from some rows. Given values are once, few, many or a class for expanded clones.

clone_size,d_call,j_call,v_call,cdr3_aa,cdr3_nt
NA,NA,TRBJ2-7,TRBV28,CASMVGSSYEQYF,TGTGCCAGCATGGTCGGGAGCTCCTACGAGCAGTACTTC
NA,TRBD2,TRBJ2-7,TRBV11-2,CASSSYLGTSIEQYF,TGTGCCAGCAGCTCCTATTTGGGGACTAGTATAGAGCAGTACTTC
NA,NA,TRBJ2-7,TRBV11-2,CASSLATGEISYEQYF,TGTGCCAGCAGCTTAGCTACGGGGGAGATCTCCTACGAGCAGTACTTC
NA,TRBD2,TRBJ2-1,TRBV5-1,CASSLASGGGNEQFF,TGCGCCAGCAGCTTGGCTAGCGGGGGGGGTAATGAGCAGTTCTTC
medium-sized,TRBD1,TRBJ2-7,TRBV7-9,CASSHRDRNYEQYF,TGTGCCAGCAGCCACCGGGACAGGAACTACGAGCAGTACTTC
NA,NA,TRBJ2-2,TRBV6-1,CASSEAPGLSPAGELFF,TGTGCCAGCAGTGAAGCCCCCGGACTATCACCGGCCGGGGAGCTGTTTTTT
once,NA,TRBJ2-7,TRBV5-1,CASSLFSYEQYF,TGCGCCAGCAGCTTGTTCAGCTACGAGCAGTACTTC
NA,NA,TRBJ1-6,TRBV6-5,CASSLSGVNSPLHF,TGTGCCAGCAGTTTGTCCGGAGTGAATTCACCCCTCCACTTT
NA,TRBD2,TRBJ2-5,TRBV7-2,CASSFGLAGGWETQYF,TGTGCCAGCAGCTTCGGACTAGCGGGAGGTTGGGAGACCCAGTACTTC
NA,NA,TRBJ2-3,TRBV7-8,CASSLSRREGDTDTQYF,TGTGCCAGCAGCTTATCGCGGCGGGAAGGCGACACAGATACGCAGTATTTT
NA,TRBD1,TRBJ2-7,TRBV6-6,CASSHGPQGTYEQYF,TGTGCCAGCAGCCACGGGCCACAGGGGACCTACGAGCAGTACTTC
NA,NA,TRBJ2-7,TRBV7-6,CASSFGQPSYEQYF,TGTGCCAGCAGCTTCGGACAGCCCTCCTACGAGCAGTACTTC
few,TRBD2,TRBJ2-7,TRBV4-3,CASSQEALAGAEQYF,TGCGCCAGCAGCCAAGAGGCACTAGCGGGTGCGGAGCAGTACTTC
NA,NA,TRBJ2-7,TRBV27,CASSEGGTYEQYF,TGTGCCAGCAGTGAAGGGGGTACGTACGAGCAGTACTTC
NA,TRBD2,TRBJ2-3,TRBV13,CASSPGTSGRGGTDTQYF,TGTGCCAGCAGCCCCGGGACTAGCGGGAGAGGCGGGACAGATACGCAGTATTTT
NA,TRBD2,TRBJ2-7,TRBV9,CASSVATGGLADSYEQYF,TGTGCCAGCAGCGTAGCTACTGGGGGACTAGCGGACTCCTACGAGCAGTACTTC
NA,NA,TRBJ2-7,TRBV5-4,CASSLGENLYEQYF,TGTGCCAGCAGCTTGGGAGAGAACCTCTACGAGCAGTACTTC
NA,NA,TRBJ2-2,TRBV9,CASSSPNGHRSENTGELFF,TGTGCCAGCAGCTCTCCCAACGGACACCGGAGCGAGAACACCGGGGAGCTGTTTTTT
NA,TRBD1,TRBJ2-7,TRBV2,CASSGDRGRHEQYF,TGTGCCAGCAGTGGGGACAGGGGGCGACACGAGCAGTACTTC
NA,NA,TRBJ2-5,TRBV6-5,CASSPTSLETQYF,TGTGCCAGCAGCCCTACTAGCCTGGAGACCCAGTACTTC
NA,TRBD2,TRBJ2-7,TRBV7-8,CASSLRSPSGGSYEQYF,TGTGCCAGCAGCTTGCGGAGCCCTAGCGGGGGATCCTACGAGCAGTACTTC
NA,NA,TRBJ1-5,TRBV7-9,CASSLGGINQPQHF,TGTGCCAGCAGCTTGGGGGGAATAAATCAGCCCCAGCATTTT
NA,NA,TRBJ2-7,TRBV7-8,CASSPTGSHEQYF,TGTGCCAGCAGCCCGACAGGTTCCCACGAGCAGTACTTC
NA,NA,TRBJ2-3,TRBV14,CASSQTRHTDTQYF,TGTGCCAGCAGCCAAACCCGACACACAGATACGCAGTATTTT
once,NA,TRBJ2-3,TRBV7-8,CASSILSTDTQYF,TGTGCCAGCAGTATACTGAGCACAGATACGCAGTATTTT
NA,TRBD1,TRBJ1-2,TRBV4-1,CASSPDTLGQGYGYTF,TGCGCCAGCAGCCCCGACACACTGGGACAGGGTTATGGCTACACCTTC